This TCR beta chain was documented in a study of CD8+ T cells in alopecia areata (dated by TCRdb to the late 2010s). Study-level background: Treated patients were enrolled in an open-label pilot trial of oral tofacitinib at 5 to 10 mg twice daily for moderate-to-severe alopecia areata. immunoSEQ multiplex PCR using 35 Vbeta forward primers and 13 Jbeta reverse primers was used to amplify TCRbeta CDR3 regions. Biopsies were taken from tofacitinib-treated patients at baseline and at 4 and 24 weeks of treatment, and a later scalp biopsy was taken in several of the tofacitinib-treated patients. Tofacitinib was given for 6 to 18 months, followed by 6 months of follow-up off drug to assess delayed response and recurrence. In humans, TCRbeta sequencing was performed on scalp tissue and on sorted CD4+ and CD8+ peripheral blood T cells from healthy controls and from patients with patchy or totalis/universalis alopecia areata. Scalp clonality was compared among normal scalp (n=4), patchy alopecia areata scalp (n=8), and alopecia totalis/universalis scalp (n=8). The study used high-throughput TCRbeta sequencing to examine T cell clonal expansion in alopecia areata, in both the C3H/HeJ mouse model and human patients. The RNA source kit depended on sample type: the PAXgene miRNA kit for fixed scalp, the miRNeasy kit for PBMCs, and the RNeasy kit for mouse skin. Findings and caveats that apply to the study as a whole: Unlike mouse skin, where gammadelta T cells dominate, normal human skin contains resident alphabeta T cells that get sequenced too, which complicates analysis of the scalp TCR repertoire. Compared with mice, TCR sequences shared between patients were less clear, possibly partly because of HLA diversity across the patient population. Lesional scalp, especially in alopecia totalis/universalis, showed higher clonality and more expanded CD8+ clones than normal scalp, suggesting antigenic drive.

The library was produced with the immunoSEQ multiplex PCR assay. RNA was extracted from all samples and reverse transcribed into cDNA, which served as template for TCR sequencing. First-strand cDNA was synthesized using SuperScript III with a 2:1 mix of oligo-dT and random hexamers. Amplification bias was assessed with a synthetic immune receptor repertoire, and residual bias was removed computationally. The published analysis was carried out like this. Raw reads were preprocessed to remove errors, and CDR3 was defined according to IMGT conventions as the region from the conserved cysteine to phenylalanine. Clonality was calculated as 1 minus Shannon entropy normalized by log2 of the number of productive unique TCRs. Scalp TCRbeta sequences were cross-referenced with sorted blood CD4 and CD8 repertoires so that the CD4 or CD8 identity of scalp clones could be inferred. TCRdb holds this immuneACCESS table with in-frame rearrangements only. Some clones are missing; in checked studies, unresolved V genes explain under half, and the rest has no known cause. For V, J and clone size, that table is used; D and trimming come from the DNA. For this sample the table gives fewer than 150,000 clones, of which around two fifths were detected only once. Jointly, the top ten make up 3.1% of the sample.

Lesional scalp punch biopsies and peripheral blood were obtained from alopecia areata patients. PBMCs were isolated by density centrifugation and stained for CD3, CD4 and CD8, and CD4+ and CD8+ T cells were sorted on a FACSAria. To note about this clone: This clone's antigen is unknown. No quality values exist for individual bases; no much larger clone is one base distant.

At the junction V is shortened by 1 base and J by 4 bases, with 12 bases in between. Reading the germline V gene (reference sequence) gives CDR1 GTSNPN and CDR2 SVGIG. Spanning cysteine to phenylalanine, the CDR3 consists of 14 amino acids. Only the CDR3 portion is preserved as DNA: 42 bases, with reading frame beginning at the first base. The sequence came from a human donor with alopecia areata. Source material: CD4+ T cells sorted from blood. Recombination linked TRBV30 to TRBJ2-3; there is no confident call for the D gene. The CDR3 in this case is CAWSGTGVSDTQYF. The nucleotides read TGTGCCTGGAGTGGCACGGGTGTCTCAGATACGCAGTATTTT.